This T cell receptor (beta chain) emerged from a study of T cell repertoires in cytomegalovirus infection. TCRdb processed the reads anew with MiXCR; each CDR3 protein has one entry. The data contain 200,000 to 300,000 distinct CDR3 sequences, 9% to 15% of them singletons. This clonotype was observed many times. V lost 4 bases, J lost 3 bases, and 7 bases lay in between. CDR1 is SGHTA, CDR2 FQGNSA, per germline. The CDR3 totals 13 residues. The sequenced material came from PBMCs. The receptor's source is a human donor in good health (CMV status not recorded). Some clones in this sample may be carry-over from other donors' samples. This sequence joins TRBV7-2 and TRBJ1-3; D gene unclear. CDR3 sequence (DNA): TGTGCCAGCAGCTCCTCGGGTGGAAACACCATATATTTT. It specifies CASSSSGGNTIYF.